Below are 22 T cell receptor beta chains sequenced from a single sample in a study of control samples from healthy donors and cancer patients. Repertoires were generated with immunoSEQ multiplex PCR, while TCRdb's copy carries only in-frame clones and drops some. The table lists about 99,000 clones, more than 85% of them singletons, with approximately 19% in the top ten. Source material: PBMCs. These receptors were obtained from a man in his sixties with lung cancer.

The genes are TRBV4-1 and TRBJ2-5; 12 positions match TRBD2. This CDR3 has 19 amino acids. The junction had 8 bases not matched to a gene; V was cut back by 0 bases and J by 0 bases. CDR1 is MGHRA and CDR2 is YSYEKL in the germline V gene. DNA of the CDR3: TGCGCCAGCAGCCAAGAGATCGGACTAGCGGGGCCAAACCAAGAGACCCAGTACTTC. It codes for CASSQEIGLAGPNQETQYF.

The chain recombines TRBV5-1 with TRBJ2-5; 7 nucleotides match TRBD1. Germline V lookup: CDR1 SGHRS, CDR2 YFSETQ. The CDR3 runs 16 residues. Germline trimming cut 4 bases from V and 0 bases from J; bases unmatched to any gene: 9. CDR3 sequence reads: CASSDTGDPYQETQYF. The CDR3 region has the DNA TGCGCCAGCAGCGATACAGGGGACCCGTACCAAGAGACCCAGTACTTC.

The rearrangement joins TRBV15 to TRBJ2-4; D is unresolved. Germline V gene sequence: CDR1 LNHNV, CDR2 YYDKDF (reference sequence). The CDR3 totals 12 residues. The ends were cut back, 9 bases at V and 5 bases at J, with 11 bases in the middle. DNA of the CDR3: TGTGCCACTTATGGGGTGGAAAACATTCAGTACTTC. It codes for CATYGVENIQYF.

The genes are TRBV10-3 and TRBJ2-7; D is possibly TRBD1 (5 bases). The length of the CDR3 is 14 residues. Germline V gives CDR1 ENHRY, CDR2 SYGVKD. Trimming stripped 8 bases from V and 1 base from J, with 15 bases between. CDR3 protein: CAIAVTDKSYEQYF. The CDR3 DNA follows: TGTGCCATCGCGGTGACAGATAAATCCTACGAGCAGTACTTC.

This clone has only a few counts. V is TRBV5-1 and J is TRBJ1-6; the D is unclear. The CDR3 has 14 amino acids. V lost 0 bases, J lost 10 bases, and 11 bases lay in between. Per germline, CDR1 SGHRS and CDR2 YFSETQ. The CDR3 DNA sequence: TGCGCCAGCAGCTTGGGAACCATTGAGTCACCCCTCCACTTT. It specifies CASSLGTIESPLHF.

This chain links TRBV6-5 with TRBJ2-3; D is ambiguous. The CDR3 is made up of 11 amino acids. CDR1 is MNHEY, CDR2 SVGAGI, per germline. V shed 7 bases and J shed 6 bases, with 8 bases lying between them. CDR3 loop: CASTDRDTQYF. The CDR3, as DNA: TGTGCCAGCACCGACCGGGATACGCAGTATTTT.

V gene TRBV7-9 combines with J gene TRBJ2-2; 9 nucleotides line up with TRBD1. Germline V CDR1 and CDR2: SEHNR, FQNEAQ (reference sequence). J was trimmed by 2 bases and V by 6 bases; bases with no gene match: 7. There are 16 residues in the CDR3. CDR3 sequence reads: CASSLTGGPNTGELFF. The CDR3 bases are TGTGCCAGCAGTTTAACAGGGGGCCCTAACACCGGGGAGCTGTTTTTT.

The gene calls are TRBV7-3 and TRBJ2-3; TRBD2 matches at 8 bases. V was pared by 5 bases and J by 4 bases, with 8 bases of the junction left unmatched. CDR3 size: 15 residues. CDR1 is SGHTA, CDR2 FQGTGA, per germline. As DNA, the CDR3 is TGTGCCAGCAGCATGGGACTAGTATTGCCAGATACGCAGTATTTT. It codes for CASSMGLVLPDTQYF.

The gene calls are TRBV5-1 and TRBJ1-4, with a possible D match to TRBD1 (5 bases). The CDR3 is 16 amino acids. The germline V gene has CDR1 SGHRS and CDR2 YFSETQ. Deletions cut 0 bases from V and 4 bases from J, with 13 bases between. CDR3 protein: CASSLGWGTGNEKLFF. DNA for the CDR3: TGCGCCAGCAGCTTGGGATGGGGGACGGGTAATGAAAAACTGTTTTTT.

Notes on this clone: The sample holds other DNA sequences that translate to the same CDR3. V is TRBV7-3 and J is TRBJ2-7; 10 nucleotides agree with TRBD1. The CDR3 has 19 amino acids. CDR1 is SGHTA and CDR2 is FQGTGA in the germline V gene. The CDR3 DNA follows: TGTGCCAGCAGCACCCCCCGGGACAGGGGCGAGGTCAACGACTACGAGCAATACGTC. Its protein is CASSTPRDRGEVNDYEQYV.

The chain joins TRBV2 to TRBJ1-5, with D uncertain. The CDR3 length is 14 residues. Between the trimmed V and J ends, which lost 1 base and 5 bases, there was a span of 9 bases. The germline CDR1 and CDR2 sequences are SNHLY and FYNNEI. Written as DNA, the CDR3 is TGTGCCAGCAGTGAAGAGGGCAGGTATCAGCCCCAGCATTTT. Amino acids: CASSEEGRYQPQHF.

This clone was detected once. The J gene is TRBJ2-1, the V gene TRBV9; D may correspond to TRBD1 or TRBD2 (6 bases each). The V and J ends lost 2 bases and 11 bases respectively, with 26 bases between them. CDR3 size: 17 residues. Germline assignment: CDR1 SGDLS and CDR2 YYNGEE. CDR3 protein: CASSVSLAGVAEDKQFF. For the CDR3, the DNA is TGTGCCAGCAGCGTCTCCCTCGCAGGGGTAGCGGAGGATAAGCAGTTCTTC.

The sample holds a few counts of this clone. The rearrangement uses TRBV4-1 and TRBJ2-1; possibly TRBD1 for D (5 bases). CDR3 size: 13 residues. V lost 8 bases and J 6 bases, leaving 14 bases between the germline ends. Germline V CDR1 and CDR2: MGHRA, YSYEKL. The CDR3 spells CASGTGRGNEQFF. The CDR3 bases are TGCGCCAGCGGAACAGGAAGGGGCAATGAGCAGTTCTTC.

V and J are TRBV9 and TRBJ1-2, with unresolved D. Trimming cost V 2 bases and J 6 bases, with 17 bases left between them. The CDR3 is made up of 15 amino acids. Germline-derived CDR1 and CDR2 are SGDLS and YYNGEE. CDR3 residues: CASSVGGRSGDGYTF. As DNA, the CDR3 is TGTGCCAGCAGCGTCGGAGGGCGTTCTGGGGATGGCTACACCTTC.

This clone has a handful of counts. This chain connects TRBV3-1 (or the pseudogene TRBV3-2) to TRBJ1-1; the D gene is possibly TRBD1 (5 bases). Germline lookup yields CDR1 LGHDT and CDR2 YNNKEL (reference sequence). Trimming shortened V by 4 bases and J by 3 bases, and 18 bases separated the two germline ends. The CDR3 has 16 residues. CDR3: CASSPTRKGGDTEAFF. As DNA, the CDR3 is TGTGCCAGCAGCCCCACCCGGAAGGGAGGGGACACTGAAGCTTTCTTT.

Only a few counts were recorded for this clone. The chain recombines TRBV10-1 with TRBJ1-4, with D hard to call. Germline CDR1 and CDR2: WNHNN and SYGVQD (reference sequence). Deletions cut 7 bases from V and 6 bases from J, with 18 bases between. The CDR3 totals 15 residues. This chain's CDR3 is CASTPDGLDHEKLFF. DNA for the CDR3: TGCGCCAGCACCCCCGACGGGTTGGATCATGAAAAACTGTTTTTT.

The chain has TRBV9 and TRBJ2-5; perhaps TRBD2 as D (5 bases). Trimming took 4 bases from V and 2 from J, leaving 9 bases between them. From germline, CDR1 is SGDLS and CDR2 YYNGEE. The CDR3 sequence is 13 residues long. CDR3 sequence (DNA): TGTGCCAGCAGCATTGGAGGACAAGAGACCCAGTACTTC. This encodes CASSIGGQETQYF. Full variable domain (rest looked up from reference TRBV9 and TRBJ2-5): DSGVTQTPKHLITATGQRVTLRCSPRSGDLSVYWYQQSLDQGLQFLIQYYNGEERAKGNILERFSAQQFPDLHSELNLSSLELGDSALYFCASSIGGQETQYFGPGTRLLVL.

This chain uses TRBV10-2 with TRBJ1-6; maybe TRBD1 (6 bases). The V gene's germline CDR1 is WSHSY and CDR2 SAAADI. The CDR3 is made up of 14 amino acids. V lost 2 bases to trimming and J lost 11 bases, with 13 bases between them. In nucleotides, the CDR3 is TGCGCCAGCAGTGAGGATGGACAGAAGACACCCCTCCACTTT. This sequence encodes CASSEDGQKTPLHF.

The chain employs TRBV5-1 and TRBJ1-1; D gene unclear. V dropped 2 bases and J dropped 2 bases, with 7 bases sitting between them. This CDR3 region has 13 residues. Germline CDR1 and CDR2: SGHRS and YFSETQ. CDR3 residues: CASSLGRNTEAFF. CDR3 DNA: TGCGCCAGCAGCTTAGGAAGAAACACTGAAGCTTTCTTT.

The chain's CDR3 is CASSLTGYSGANVLTF. In DNA form, the CDR3 reads TGCGCCAGCAGCTTGACGGGGTACTCTGGGGCCAACGTCCTGACTTTC. J is TRBJ2-6 and V is TRBV5-1, with a possible D match to TRBD2 (5 bases). V lost 1 base, J lost 0 bases, and 8 bases lay in between. The CDR3 is made up of 16 amino acids. Germline lookup yields CDR1 SGHRS and CDR2 YFSETQ.

The chain combines TRBV6-6 with TRBJ2-7; D may be TRBD1 or TRBD2 (5 bases each). This CDR3 is 14 amino acids long. CDR1 is MNHNY, CDR2 SVGAGI, per germline (reference sequence). V dropped 4 bases and J dropped 0 bases, with 10 bases sitting between them. The CDR3 coding sequence is TGTGCCAGCAGTTCCCAGGGAGACTCCTACGAGCAGTACGTC. Translating it yields CASSSQGDSYEQYV.

The rearrangement links TRBV4-1 to TRBJ2-3, with a weak D call TRBD2 (6 bases). Per germline, CDR1 MGHRA and CDR2 YSYEKL. The CDR3 length is 15 residues. Trimming cost V 0 bases and J 4 bases, with 11 bases left between them. The CDR3 reads CASSQEWGDPDTQYF. The CDR3 nucleotides are TGCGCCAGCAGCCAAGAGTGGGGGGACCCAGATACGCAGTATTTT.